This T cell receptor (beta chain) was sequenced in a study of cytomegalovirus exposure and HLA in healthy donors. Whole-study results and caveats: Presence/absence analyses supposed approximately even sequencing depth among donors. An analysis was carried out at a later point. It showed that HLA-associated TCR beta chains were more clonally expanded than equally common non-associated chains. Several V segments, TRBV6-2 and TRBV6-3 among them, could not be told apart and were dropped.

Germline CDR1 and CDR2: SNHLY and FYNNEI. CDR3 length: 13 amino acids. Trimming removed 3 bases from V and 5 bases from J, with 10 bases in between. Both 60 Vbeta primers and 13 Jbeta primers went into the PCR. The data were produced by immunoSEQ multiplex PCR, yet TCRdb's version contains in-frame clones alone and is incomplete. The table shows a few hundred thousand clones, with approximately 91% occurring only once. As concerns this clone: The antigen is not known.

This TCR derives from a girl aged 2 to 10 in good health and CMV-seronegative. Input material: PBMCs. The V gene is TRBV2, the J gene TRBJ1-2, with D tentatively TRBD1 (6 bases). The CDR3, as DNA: TGTGCCAGCAGTGATCGCAGGGGTTATGGCTACACCTTC. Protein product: CASSDRRGYGYTF.